This section outlines one TCR beta chain sequence together with its context. Antigen: not known. A much larger clone differs from this one at a single base, so this may be a read error. The sample is drawn from a study of type 1 regulatory T cells. Study details: T-allo10 is a Tr1-enriched, alloantigen-specific CD4 T cell product made in vitro. Study-wide points: Tr1 cells had a more restricted TCR repertoire than non-Tr1 cells.

One entry per CDR3 protein results from TCRdb running MiXCR on the reads. The table includes fewer than 7,000 distinct CDR3 sequences, roughly a third detected once. The CDR3 runs to 13 residues. The germline V gene has CDR1 SGHAT and CDR2 FQNNGV. The sequence derives from a human donor in good health. Sequencing used cultured type 1 regulatory T (Tr1) cells, either the whole culture or a sorted fraction (not recorded which). The V call is TRBV11-2, the J call TRBJ1-1, with D possibly being TRBD1 (5 bases). The CDR3 bases are TGTGCCGGCAGCCTTGGGGCGAACACTGAAGCTTTCTTT. It is translated as CAGSLGANTEAFF.